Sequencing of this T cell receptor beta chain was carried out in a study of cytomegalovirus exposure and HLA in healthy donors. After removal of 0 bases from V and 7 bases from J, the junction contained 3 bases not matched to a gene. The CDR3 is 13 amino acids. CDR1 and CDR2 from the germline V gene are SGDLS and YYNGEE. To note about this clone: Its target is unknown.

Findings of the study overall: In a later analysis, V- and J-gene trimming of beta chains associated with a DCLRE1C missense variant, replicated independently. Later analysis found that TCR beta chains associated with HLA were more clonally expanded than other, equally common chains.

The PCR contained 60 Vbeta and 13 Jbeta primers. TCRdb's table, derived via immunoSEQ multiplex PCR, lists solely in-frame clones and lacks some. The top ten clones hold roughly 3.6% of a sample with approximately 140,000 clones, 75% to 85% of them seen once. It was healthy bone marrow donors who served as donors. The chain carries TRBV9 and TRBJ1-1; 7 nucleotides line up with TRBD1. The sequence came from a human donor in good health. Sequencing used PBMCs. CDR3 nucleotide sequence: TGTGCCAGCAGCGTAGGGGACAGTAATGAAGCTTTCTTT. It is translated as CASSVGDSNEAFF.